The next 16 T cell receptor beta chains were all read from a single sample in a study of response to subunit inactivated influenza vaccine. Via MiXCR, TCRdb re-called the RT-PCR reads, giving one row per CDR3 protein. The repertoire includes hundreds of thousands of distinct CDR3 sequences, about 11% of them detected once, and 9.5% to 12% sits in the top ten. These data also featured in a second study, about T cells expressing NK-cell markers. That paper states: UMI-tagged 5'RACE template switching yielded the TCR beta cDNA.

The sequencing here drew on PBMCs from blood, taken on the day of vaccination. These receptor sequences come from a man in his forties or fifties who received an inactivated influenza vaccine.

This clonotype was picked up a small number of times. The J gene is TRBJ2-5, the V gene TRBV29-1, with D perhaps TRBD1 (6 bases). Per the germline V gene, CDR1 is SQVTM and CDR2 is ANQGSEA. Trimming removed 4 bases at V and 5 bases at J, with 14 bases between. This CDR3 has 13 residues. CDR3 sequence: CSVGGHQGETQYF. CDR3 DNA: TGCAGCGTTGGGGGGCATCAGGGGGAGACCCAGTACTTC.

This chain uses TRBV9 with TRBJ2-2; TRBD2 might be the D (5 bases). Trimming stripped 3 bases from V and 8 bases from J, with 17 bases between. The CDR3 totals 15 residues. Germline loops: CDR1 SGDLS, CDR2 YYNGEE. CDR3 protein: CASSDKTRSGGELFF. DNA of the CDR3: TGTGCCAGCAGCGATAAGACGAGGTCGGGAGGGGAGCTGTTTTTT. Full variable domain (outside the CDR3, taken from reference TRBV9 and TRBJ2-2): DSGVTQTPKHLITATGQRVTLRCSPRSGDLSVYWYQQSLDQGLQFLIQYYNGEERAKGNILERFSAQQFPDLHSELNLSSLELGDSALYFCASSDKTRSGGELFFGEGSRLTVL.

This clonotype was picked up a small number of times. This chain connects TRBV6-6 to TRBJ2-3; D is unclear. The CDR3 has 13 residues. The V end lost 3 bases, the J end lost 6 bases, and 10 bases lay between the germline ends. The V gene's germline CDR1 is MNHNY and CDR2 SVGAGI (reference sequence). CDR3 region: CASSYFGLDTQYF. DNA for the CDR3: TGTGCCAGCAGTTATTTTGGGTTGGATACGCAGTATTTT.

The sample holds many counts of this clonotype. The chain is built from TRBV20-1 and TRBJ2-1, with D perhaps TRBD2 (6 bases). CDR3 length equals 15 residues. V lost 6 bases to trimming and J lost 7 bases, with 22 bases between them. The germline CDR1 and CDR2 sequences are DFQATT and SNEGSKA (reference sequence). CDR3: CSALSGDLHINEQFF. In DNA, the CDR3 is TGCAGTGCCCTCTCGGGGGACTTGCATATAAATGAGCAGTTCTTC.

This chain joins TRBV20-1 and TRBJ2-3; D might be TRBD2 (6 bases). Per germline, CDR1 DFQATT and CDR2 SNEGSKA (reference sequence). V lost 6 bases and J 2 bases, leaving 15 bases between the germline ends. The CDR3 contains 14 residues. The CDR3 sequence: CSAISGSNTDTQYF. CDR3 coding DNA: TGCAGTGCAATTAGCGGTTCCAACACAGATACGCAGTATTTT.

V usage is TRBV29-1 and J usage is TRBJ2-5; the D gene is possibly TRBD1 (5 bases). The CDR3 totals 12 residues. Trimming took off 3 bases at V and 5 bases at J, with 10 bases between the two ends. The V gene's germline CDR1 is SQVTM and CDR2 ANQGSEA. The CDR3 loop is CSVEGPGETQYF. The CDR3 region has the DNA TGCAGCGTTGAGGGGCCTGGGGAGACCCAGTACTTC.

The chain is built from TRBV6-2 or TRBV6-3 and TRBJ2-2; D call uncertain. The V end was cut by 6 bases, the J end by 16 bases, with 27 bases between. This CDR3 has 15 amino acids. Germline values: CDR1 MNHEY, CDR2 SVGEGT. CDR3: CASSLHALSGIEEFF. The CDR3 DNA sequence: TGTGCCAGCAGCCTACATGCCTTGAGTGGGATAGAGGAGTTTTTT.

The V and J genes are TRBV18 and TRBJ2-2, with D unclear. The CDR3 runs 13 residues. V gave up 0 bases and J gave up 6 bases, with 5 bases separating them. Germline-derived CDR1 and CDR2 are KGHSH and LQKENI. The CDR3 here is CASSPPKAGELFF. The CDR3 coding sequence is TGTGCCAGCTCACCACCGAAGGCCGGGGAGCTGTTTTTT. Using reference TRBV18 and TRBJ2-2 for the parts outside the CDR3, the full variable domain is NAGVMQNPRHLVRRRGQEARLRCSPMKGHSHVYWYRQLPEEGLKFMVYLQKENIIDESGMPKERFSAEFPKEGPSILRIQQVVRGDSAAYFCASSPPKAGELFFGEGSRLTVL.

This clonotype has at least ten counts. The chain couples TRBV2 to TRBJ2-1, with D unresolved. V shed 5 bases and J shed 9 bases, with 11 bases lying between them. CDR3 length: 12 residues. Germline CDR1 is SNHLY and CDR2 is FYNNEI. The CDR3 region has the DNA TGTGCCAGCAGTCAAAGCGTGTTTGAGCAGTTCTTC. This gives the protein CASSQSVFEQFF.

There are many counts of this clonotype. The chain recombines TRBV5-1 with TRBJ1-1; D call uncertain. V dropped 4 bases and J dropped 5 bases, with 18 bases sitting between them. This CDR3 is built from 15 residues. Germline V CDR1 and CDR2: SGHRS, YFSETQ. CDR3 sequence (DNA): TGCGCCAGCAGCCACCGAACTATGTTGAGGACTGAAGCTTTCTTT. Amino acid sequence: CASSHRTMLRTEAFF.

This chain uses TRBV20-1 with TRBJ2-5, with 9 positions matching TRBD1. The CDR3 loop spans 17 amino acids. Germline V gene data show CDR1 as DFQATT and CDR2 as SNEGSKA (reference sequence). J lost 4 bases, V lost 1 base, and 13 bases had no gene match. CDR3 region: CSARGLQQQGARETQYF. Here the CDR3 DNA reads TGCAGTGCTAGAGGATTACAGCAACAGGGGGCGCGAGAGACCCAGTACTTC.

J is TRBJ2-1 and V is TRBV3-1; D perhaps matches TRBD2 (5 bases). This CDR3 comprises 20 residues. Germline CDR1 reads LGHDT; CDR2 reads YNNKEL (reference sequence). V gave up 0 bases and J gave up 1 base, with 22 bases separating them. CDR3 region: CASSQDSLTSLFSSYNEQFF. CDR3 sequence (DNA): TGTGCCAGCAGCCAAGATAGTTTAACTAGTTTGTTCAGTTCCTACAATGAGCAGTTCTTC.

The V gene is TRBV7-2, the J gene TRBJ2-3, with D perhaps TRBD1 (6 bases). With 5 bases removed from V and 3 bases from J, the gap between germline ends came to 12 bases. The CDR3 runs to 14 residues. Germline V gives CDR1 SGHTA, CDR2 FQGNSA. The CDR3 here is CASSQRQVTDTQYF. The CDR3 DNA reads as TGTGCCAGCAGCCAAAGACAGGTGACAGATACGCAGTATTTT.

This clonotype was detected a few times. V gene TRBV20-1 combines with J gene TRBJ2-1; the D gene is possibly TRBD2 (6 bases). Per germline, CDR1 DFQATT and CDR2 SNEGSKA (reference sequence). V was pared by 6 bases and J by 1 base, with 16 bases between. CDR3 length: 15 amino acids. CDR3 amino acids: CSAGGGTFSYNEQFF. The CDR3 DNA reads TGCAGTGCCGGCGGAGGGACCTTTTCCTACAATGAGCAGTTCTTC.

The table lists this clonotype with many counts. The gene calls are TRBV15 and TRBJ2-2; 8 bases are shared with TRBD2. Germline loops: CDR1 LNHNV, CDR2 YYDKDF (reference sequence). This CDR3 region has 15 residues. The trim removed 5 bases at V and 3 bases at J, leaving 5 bases unmatched. The CDR3 is CATSSGTRHTGELFF. The CDR3 region has the DNA TGTGCCACCAGCTCCGGGACTAGGCACACCGGGGAGCTGTTTTTT.

The chain is built from TRBV6-2 or TRBV6-3 and TRBJ2-3, with 7 bases lining up with TRBD2. Germline values: CDR1 MNHEY, CDR2 SVGEGT. The CDR3 covers 15 residues. The junction had 11 bases not matched to a gene; V was cut back by 5 bases and J by 6 bases. The CDR3 reads CASSPGGSSGDTQYF. CDR3 in DNA: TGTGCCAGCAGTCCCGGTGGGAGTAGCGGGGATACGCAGTATTTT.